The 18 T cell receptor beta chains below come from one sample, sequenced in a study of identical twins. TCRdb analysed the 5' RACE reads with MiXCR anew, one entry per CDR3 protein. This table holds hundreds of thousands of distinct CDR3 sequences, around a tenth found once. Sequenced: memory (CD45RO+) T cells sorted from blood. These receptors all stem from a woman between 18 and 29 years old in good health.

In its sample, this clonotype was seen a few times. The J gene is TRBJ2-2, the V gene TRBV24-1; D may be TRBD1 (6 bases). The germline gives CDR1 KGHDR, CDR2 SFDVKD. With 5 bases removed from V and 0 bases from J, the gap between germline ends came to 12 bases. This CDR3 is built from 16 residues. CDR3 region: CATSARDTANTGELFF. The CDR3 region has the DNA TGTGCCACCAGTGCCCGGGACACCGCGAACACCGGGGAGCTGTTTTTT.

The CDR3 DNA is TGTGCCACCAGCAGAGATAAGGGGTTCACAGATACGCAGTATTTT. Its translation is CATSRDKGFTDTQYF. The chain employs TRBV15 and TRBJ2-3, with D perhaps TRBD1 (5 bases). CDR1 is LNHNV, CDR2 YYDKDF, per germline (reference sequence). V was shortened by 0 bases and J by 2 bases, with 9 bases between the two germline ends. The CDR3 is 15 residues long. The full variable domain, completed using reference TRBV15 and TRBJ2-3, is DAMVIQNPRYQVTQFGKPVTLSCSQTLNHNVMYWYQQKSSQAPKLLFHYYDKDFNNEADTPDNFQSRRPNTSFCFLDIRSPGLGDTAMYLCATSRDKGFTDTQYFGPGTRLTVL.

The V gene is TRBV12-3 or TRBV12-4, the J gene TRBJ2-1, with D possibly TRBD1 on 6 matching bases. Trimming pared 5 bases from V and 6 bases from J, leaving 14 bases between. This CDR3 has 14 residues. The CDR3 sequence is CASSLYRVGNEQFF. CDR3 DNA sequence: TGTGCCAGCAGTCTATACAGGGTAGGCAATGAGCAGTTCTTC.

The CDR3 is CASSRLNSGYGYTF. CDR3 sequence (DNA): TGTGCCAGCTCCCGACTGAACTCGGGGTATGGCTACACCTTC. The chain combines TRBV3-1 with TRBJ1-2, with D hard to call. Germline CDR1 LGHDT, CDR2 YNNKEL (reference sequence). The germline V and J ends were trimmed by 8 bases and 5 bases, with 18 bases remaining between them. This CDR3 comprises 14 residues.

A few counts support this clonotype. The rearrangement uses TRBV7-2 and TRBJ2-2; the match to TRBD1 covers 8 bases. The CDR3 covers 14 residues. After removal of 3 bases from V and 9 bases from J, the junction contained 6 bases not matched to a gene. The germline V gene has CDR1 SGHTA and CDR2 FQGNSA. CDR3 sequence: CASSFRGPNRELFF. The CDR3 DNA is TGTGCCAGCAGCTTCAGGGGGCCGAACCGGGAGCTGTTTTTT.

This clonotype has more than one count but fewer than ten. This chain links TRBV7-2 with TRBJ1-1; a possible D gene is TRBD1 (5 bases). This CDR3 is built from 14 residues. Trimming stripped 2 bases from V and 3 bases from J, with 10 bases between. CDR1 and CDR2 (germline): SGHTA, FQGNSA. The CDR3 loop reads CASSLLGGDTEAFF. CDR3 bases: TGTGCCAGCAGCTTACTTGGAGGGGACACTGAAGCTTTCTTT.

This clonotype turned up a few times. CDR3 DNA: TGCAGCGTTCAACGGACTCTCGGTGGCTACACCTTC. It yields the protein CSVQRTLGGYTF. This chain joins TRBV29-1 and TRBJ1-2; D call uncertain. V lost 5 bases and J 7 bases, leaving 14 bases between the germline ends. The germline V gene encodes CDR1 SQVTM and CDR2 ANQGSEA. This CDR3 contains 12 residues. Full variable domain (rest looked up from reference TRBV29-1 and TRBJ1-2): SAVISQKPSRDICQRGTSLTIQCQVDSQVTMMFWYRQQPGQSLTLIATANQGSEATYESGFVIDKFPISRPNLTFSTLTVSNMSPEDSSIYLCSVQRTLGGYTFGSGTRLTVV.

The chain carries TRBV18 and TRBJ2-7; 8 nucleotides line up with TRBD2. Germline V gives CDR1 KGHSH, CDR2 LQKENI. CDR3 length equals 16 residues. Unmatched junction bases numbered 9, after V lost 2 bases and J lost 3 bases. The CDR3 reads CASSPAGSGIYYEQYF. CDR3 in DNA: TGTGCCAGCTCACCAGCGGGTAGCGGGATCTACTACGAGCAGTACTTC.

This clonotype was detected only a few times. This chain connects TRBV27 to TRBJ2-1; 11 nucleotides line up with TRBD2. The germline V gene encodes CDR1 MNHEY and CDR2 SMNVEV (reference sequence). J was trimmed by 6 bases and V by 8 bases; bases with no gene match: 6. This CDR3 has 14 amino acids. The CDR3: CASRTSGSFNEQFF. CDR3 nucleotide sequence: TGTGCCAGCCGCACTAGCGGGAGTTTCAATGAGCAGTTCTTC.

The chain is built from TRBV5-1 and TRBJ2-3; 8 bases agree with TRBD2. The germline V gene encodes CDR1 SGHRS and CDR2 YFSETQ. Trimming cost V 4 bases and J 5 bases; bases outside gene matches: 6. CDR3 length: 14 amino acids. In DNA, the CDR3 is TGCGCCAGCAGCCTAGGGACTAGGGAAGATACGCAGTATTTT. Protein sequence: CASSLGTREDTQYF.

The V and J genes are TRBV7-2 and TRBJ1-2; TRBD1 matches 8 bases. V was clipped by 4 bases and J by 4 bases; unmatched bases: 5. The CDR3 contains 14 residues. Germline CDR1 SGHTA, CDR2 FQGNSA. CDR3 sequence reads: CASSSGDRTYGYTF. The CDR3, as DNA: TGTGCCAGCAGCTCGGGGGACAGGACCTATGGCTACACCTTC.

This clonotype occurred many times. CDR3 residues: CATSDTRQGSHTQYF. The CDR3 nucleotides are TGTGCCACCAGTGACACGCGACAGGGTTCACATACGCAGTATTTT. The chain combines TRBV24-1 with TRBJ2-3; 7 nucleotides agree with TRBD1. With V trimmed by 4 bases and J by 7 bases, 10 bases remained unmatched. This CDR3 spans 15 amino acids. Germline lookup yields CDR1 KGHDR and CDR2 SFDVKD.

In its sample, this clonotype was seen a few times. The J gene is TRBJ1-2, the V gene TRBV20-1; possible D gene TRBD1, 6 bases. Trimming pared 6 bases from V and 4 bases from J, leaving 12 bases between. Germline V gene data show CDR1 as DFQATT and CDR2 as SNEGSKA (reference sequence). This CDR3 spans 12 amino acids. The CDR3: CSALQGSYGYTF. The CDR3 DNA reads as TGCAGTGCCCTACAGGGCTCCTATGGCTACACCTTC.

The gene calls are TRBV20-1 and TRBJ2-3, with D hard to call. Germline CDR1 DFQATT, CDR2 SNEGSKA (reference sequence). The CDR3 length is 16 residues. Trimming cost V 0 bases and J 2 bases, with 15 bases left between them. The CDR3 nucleotides are TGCAGTGCTAGAGATATGACCGGTTCACCCACAGATACGCAGTATTTT. It encodes CSARDMTGSPTDTQYF.

This clonotype was counted between two and nine times. The V and J genes are TRBV4-3 and TRBJ2-1; tentatively, D is TRBD1 or TRBD2 (5 bases each). CDR3 length equals 13 residues. Per the germline V gene, CDR1 is LGHNA and CDR2 is YSLEER. Trimming removed 0 bases from V and 10 bases from J, with 10 bases in between. The CDR3 sequence is CASSQDRGVEQFF. The CDR3 DNA reads TGCGCCAGCAGCCAAGATCGAGGGGTCGAGCAGTTCTTC.

This clonotype was counted only a few times. J is TRBJ2-4 and V is TRBV9; 13 bases match TRBD2. The ends lost 1 base at V and 5 bases at J; junction bases unmatched: 3. There are 16 residues in the CDR3. The germline V gene has CDR1 SGDLS and CDR2 YYNGEE. DNA of the CDR3: TGTGCCAGCAGCGTAACCGGGACTAGCGGGGAAAACATTCAGTACTTC. Translated: CASSVTGTSGENIQYF.

V gene TRBV7-9 combines with J gene TRBJ2-7, with TRBD1 matching over 9 bases. J lost 5 bases, V lost 0 bases, and 2 bases had no gene match. The germline V gene has CDR1 SEHNR and CDR2 FQNEAQ (reference sequence). The CDR3 extends over 14 amino acids. The CDR3 DNA sequence: TGTGCCAGCAGCTTAGCCGGGACAGGGAACGAGCAGTACTTC. Residues: CASSLAGTGNEQYF. Looking up the rest from reference TRBV7-9 and TRBJ2-7 gives the full variable domain: DTGVSQNPRHKITKRGQNVTFRCDPISEHNRLYWYRQTLGQGPEFLTYFQNEAQLEKSRLLSDRFSAERPKGSFSTLEIQRTEQGDSAMYLCASSLAGTGNEQYFGPGTRLTVT.

This clonotype was seen repeatedly, ten times or more. The chain uses TRBV27 and TRBJ1-6; D is unclear. Germline V gives CDR1 MNHEY, CDR2 SMNVEV (reference sequence). V lost 2 bases, J lost 0 bases, and 2 bases lay in between. This CDR3 comprises 14 residues. This CDR3 is CASSLSSYNSPLHF. CDR3 in DNA: TGTGCCAGCAGTTTAAGCTCCTATAATTCACCCCTCCACTTT.